This T cell receptor beta chain was sequenced for a study of T-cell reconstitution after alpha-beta-depleted transplantation in children. This clonotype was recorded many times. V lost 6 bases, J lost 3 bases, and 16 bases lay in between. The CDR3 sequence is 15 residues long. Germline CDR1 ENHRY, CDR2 SYGVKD. The TCRbeta library incorporated unique molecular identifiers. TCRdb passed the PCR reads through MiXCR, listing each CDR3 protein once. The table lists about 440,000 distinct CDR3 sequences, over 40% of them singletons, with about 30% in the top ten. The chain employs TRBV10-3 and TRBJ2-3; D is perhaps TRBD1 or TRBD2 (5 bases each). This TCR was recovered from a girl aged 2-10 years with aplastic anemia, due to receive a stem cell transplant. The sequencing here drew on PBMCs, taken before TCRalphabeta/CD19-depleted stem cell transplant. CDR3 residues: CAISSRDPETDTQYF. The CDR3 DNA is TGTGCCATCAGCTCCCGGGACCCAGAGACAGATACGCAGTATTTT.